This TCR beta chain emerged from a study of T cells in Graves' hyperthyroidism and ophthalmopathy. Authors of the study amplified TCR beta CDR3 regions from RNA transcripts. TCR CDR3 underwent first-round RT-PCR with the HTBI primer set. MiXCR was run by TCRdb on the multiplex PCR reads, yielding one entry per CDR3 protein. The data hold hundreds of thousands of distinct CDR3 sequences, with about half observed a single time. The source material was peripheral blood or thyroid tissue (not recorded which). The clonotype comes from a woman between 18 and 30 years old with Graves' hyperthyroidism.

The CDR3 DNA reads as TGTGCCAGTAGGAACCACGACCGCATCATTAATGAAAAACTGTTTTTT. Amino acids: CASRNHDRIINEKLFF. The chain is built from TRBV19 and TRBJ1-4; D is unresolved. Germline assignment: CDR1 LNHDA and CDR2 SQIVND (reference sequence). The CDR3 has 16 amino acids. Trimming cost V 6 bases and J 4 bases, with 18 bases left between them.